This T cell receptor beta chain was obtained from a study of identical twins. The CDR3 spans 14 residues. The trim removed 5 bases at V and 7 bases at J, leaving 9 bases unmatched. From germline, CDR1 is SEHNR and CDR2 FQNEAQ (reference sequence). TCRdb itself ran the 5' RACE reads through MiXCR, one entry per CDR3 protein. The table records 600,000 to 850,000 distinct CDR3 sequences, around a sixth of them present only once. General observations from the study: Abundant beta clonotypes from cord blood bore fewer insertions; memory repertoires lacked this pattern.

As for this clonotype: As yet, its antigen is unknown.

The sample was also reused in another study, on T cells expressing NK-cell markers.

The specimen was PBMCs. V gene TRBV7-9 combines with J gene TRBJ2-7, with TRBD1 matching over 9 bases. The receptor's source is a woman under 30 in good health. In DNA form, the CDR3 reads TGTGCCAGCAGCCCTGGACAGGGGCGGATTGAGCAGTACTTC. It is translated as CASSPGQGRIEQYF.